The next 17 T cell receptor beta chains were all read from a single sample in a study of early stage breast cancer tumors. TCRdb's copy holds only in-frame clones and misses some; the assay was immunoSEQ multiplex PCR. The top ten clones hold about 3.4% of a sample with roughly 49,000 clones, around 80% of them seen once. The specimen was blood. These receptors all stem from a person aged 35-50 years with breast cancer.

The CDR3 sequence is CASSYSLTGELFF. Written as DNA, the CDR3 is TGTGCCAGCAGCTACTCCCTTACCGGGGAGCTGTTTTTT. The chain uses TRBV7-9 and TRBJ2-2; D call uncertain. Germline V gene lookup returns CDR1 SEHNR and CDR2 FQNEAQ (reference sequence). This CDR3 has 13 amino acids. Trimming left V 4 bases short and J 5 bases short, with 8 bases between.

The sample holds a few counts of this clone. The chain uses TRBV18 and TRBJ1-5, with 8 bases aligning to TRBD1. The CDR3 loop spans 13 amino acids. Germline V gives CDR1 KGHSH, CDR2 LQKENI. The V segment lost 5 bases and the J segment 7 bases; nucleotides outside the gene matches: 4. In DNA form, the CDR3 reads TGTGCCAGCTCATCGACAGGGGACCAGCCCCAGCATTTT. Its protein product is CASSSTGDQPQHF.

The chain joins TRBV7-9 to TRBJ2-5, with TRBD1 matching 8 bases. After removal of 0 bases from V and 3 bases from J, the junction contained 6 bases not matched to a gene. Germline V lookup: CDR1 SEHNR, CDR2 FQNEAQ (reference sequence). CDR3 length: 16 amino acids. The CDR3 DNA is TGTGCCAGCAGCTTAGCCCTGGACAGGGTGAAAGAGACCCAGTACTTC. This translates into CASSLALDRVKETQYF. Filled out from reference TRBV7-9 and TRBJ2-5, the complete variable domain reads DTGVSQNPRHKITKRGQNVTFRCDPISEHNRLYWYRQTLGQGPEFLTYFQNEAQLEKSRLLSDRFSAERPKGSFSTLEIQRTEQGDSAMYLCASSLALDRVKETQYFGPGTRLLVL.

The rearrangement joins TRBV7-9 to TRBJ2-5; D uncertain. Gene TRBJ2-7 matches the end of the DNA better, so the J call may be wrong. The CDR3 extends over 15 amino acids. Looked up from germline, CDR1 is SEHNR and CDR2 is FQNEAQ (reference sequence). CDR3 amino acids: CASSLGVSPLYEQYF. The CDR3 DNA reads TGTGCCAGCAGCTTAGGGGTGTCCCCGCTCTACGAGCAGTACTTC.

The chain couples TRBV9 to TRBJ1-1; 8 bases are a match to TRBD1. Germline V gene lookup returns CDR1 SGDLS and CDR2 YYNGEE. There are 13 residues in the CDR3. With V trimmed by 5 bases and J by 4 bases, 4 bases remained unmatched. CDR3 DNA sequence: TGTGCCAGCAGTCAAGACAGGGGCACTGAAGCTTTCTTT. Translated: CASSQDRGTEAFF.

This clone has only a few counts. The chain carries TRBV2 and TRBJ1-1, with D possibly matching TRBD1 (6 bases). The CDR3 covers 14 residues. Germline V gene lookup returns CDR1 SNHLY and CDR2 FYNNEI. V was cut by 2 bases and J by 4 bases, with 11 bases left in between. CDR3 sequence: CASSELQGFTEAFF. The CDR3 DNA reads TGTGCCAGCAGTGAACTACAGGGATTCACTGAAGCTTTCTTT.

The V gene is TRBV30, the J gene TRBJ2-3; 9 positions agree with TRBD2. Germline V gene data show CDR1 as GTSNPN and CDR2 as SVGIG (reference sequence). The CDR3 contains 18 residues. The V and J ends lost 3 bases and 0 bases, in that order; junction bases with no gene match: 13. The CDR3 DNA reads TGTGCCTGGAGCCGGGGACTAAAGACTAGCGGAAGCACAGATACGCAGTATTTT. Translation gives CAWSRGLKTSGSTDTQYF. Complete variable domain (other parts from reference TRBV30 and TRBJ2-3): SQTIHQWPATLVQPVGSPLSLECTVEGTSNPNLYWYRQAAGRGLQLLFYSVGIGQISSEVPQNLSASRPQDRQFILSSKKLLLSDSGFYLCAWSRGLKTSGSTDTQYFGPGTRLTVL.

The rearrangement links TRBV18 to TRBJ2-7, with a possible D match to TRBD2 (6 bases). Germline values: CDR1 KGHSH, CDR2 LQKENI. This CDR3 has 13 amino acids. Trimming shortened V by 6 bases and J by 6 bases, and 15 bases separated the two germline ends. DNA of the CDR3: TGTGCCAGCTCGTTTACGGGAGAAAGCGAGCAGTACTTC. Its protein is CASSFTGESEQYF. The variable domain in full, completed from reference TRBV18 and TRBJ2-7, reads NAGVMQNPRHLVRRRGQEARLRCSPMKGHSHVYWYRQLPEEGLKFMVYLQKENIIDESGMPKERFSAEFPKEGPSILRIQQVVRGDSAAYFCASSFTGESEQYFGPGTRLTVT.

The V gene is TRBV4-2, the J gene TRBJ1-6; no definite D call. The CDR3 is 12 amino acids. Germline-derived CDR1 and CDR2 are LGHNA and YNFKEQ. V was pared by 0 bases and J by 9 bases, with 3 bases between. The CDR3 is CASSQDSSPLHF. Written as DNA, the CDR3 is TGTGCCAGCAGCCAAGACTCTTCACCCCTCCACTTT.

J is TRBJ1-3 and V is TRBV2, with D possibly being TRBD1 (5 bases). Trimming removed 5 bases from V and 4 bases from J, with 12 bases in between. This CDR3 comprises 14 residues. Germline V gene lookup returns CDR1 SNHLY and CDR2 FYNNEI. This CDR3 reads CASSTGTGGNTIYF. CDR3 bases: TGTGCCAGCAGTACCGGGACGGGAGGAAACACCATATATTTT.

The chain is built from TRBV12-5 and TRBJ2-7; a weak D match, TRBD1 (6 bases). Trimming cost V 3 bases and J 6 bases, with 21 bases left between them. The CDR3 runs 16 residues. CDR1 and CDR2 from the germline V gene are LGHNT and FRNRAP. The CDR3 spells CASGFFLQGDHAEQYF. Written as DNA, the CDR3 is TGTGCTAGTGGTTTCTTCTTACAGGGAGATCACGCCGAGCAGTACTTC.

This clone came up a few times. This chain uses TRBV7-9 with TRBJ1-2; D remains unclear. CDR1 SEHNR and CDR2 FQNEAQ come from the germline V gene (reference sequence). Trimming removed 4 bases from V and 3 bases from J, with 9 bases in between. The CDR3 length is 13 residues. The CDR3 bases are TGTGCCAGCAGCTCCGACAAGGACTATGGCTACACCTTC. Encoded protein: CASSSDKDYGYTF.

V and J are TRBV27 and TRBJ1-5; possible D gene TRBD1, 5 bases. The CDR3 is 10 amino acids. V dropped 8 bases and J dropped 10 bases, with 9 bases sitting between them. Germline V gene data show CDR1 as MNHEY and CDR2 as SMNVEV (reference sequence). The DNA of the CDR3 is TGTGCCAGCGGGGCGCGACCCCAGCATTTT. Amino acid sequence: CASGARPQHF.

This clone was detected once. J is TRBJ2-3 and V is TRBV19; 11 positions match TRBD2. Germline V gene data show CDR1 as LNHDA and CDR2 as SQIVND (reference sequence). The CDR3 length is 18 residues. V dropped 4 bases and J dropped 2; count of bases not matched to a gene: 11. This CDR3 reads CASSRGRTSGWDTDTQYF. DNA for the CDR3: TGTGCCAGTAGTAGGGGCCGGACTAGCGGGTGGGACACAGATACGCAGTATTTT. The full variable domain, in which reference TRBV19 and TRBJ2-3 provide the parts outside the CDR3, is DGGITQSPKYLFRKEGQNVTLSCEQNLNHDAMYWYRQDPGQGLRLIYYSQIVNDFQKGDIAEGYSVSREKKESFPLTVTSAQKNPTAFYLCASSRGRTSGWDTDTQYFGPGTRLTVL.

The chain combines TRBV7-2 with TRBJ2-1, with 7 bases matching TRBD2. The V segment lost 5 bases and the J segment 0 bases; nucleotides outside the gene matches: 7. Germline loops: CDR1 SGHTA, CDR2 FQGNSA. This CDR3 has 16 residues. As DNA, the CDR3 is TGTGCCAGCAGCCGCCCGAGCGGGATCTCCTACAATGAGCAGTTCTTC. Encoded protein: CASSRPSGISYNEQFF.

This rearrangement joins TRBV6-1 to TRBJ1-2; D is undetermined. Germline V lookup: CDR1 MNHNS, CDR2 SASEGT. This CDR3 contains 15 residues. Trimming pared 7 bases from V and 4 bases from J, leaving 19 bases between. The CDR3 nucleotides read TGTGCCAGCACCCGAGACTTTAACTCCTTCTATGGCTACACCTTC. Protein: CASTRDFNSFYGYTF.

The CDR3 region has the DNA TGTGCCAGCAGCCAAGAGAAGGGGGACAGCTCCTACGAGCAGTACTTC. Protein product: CASSQEKGDSSYEQYF. V gene TRBV7-9 combines with J gene TRBJ2-7; 7 bases fit TRBD1. The CDR3 is made up of 16 amino acids. The V gene's germline CDR1 is SEHNR and CDR2 FQNEAQ (reference sequence). Unmatched junction bases numbered 10, after V lost 5 bases and J lost 0 bases.